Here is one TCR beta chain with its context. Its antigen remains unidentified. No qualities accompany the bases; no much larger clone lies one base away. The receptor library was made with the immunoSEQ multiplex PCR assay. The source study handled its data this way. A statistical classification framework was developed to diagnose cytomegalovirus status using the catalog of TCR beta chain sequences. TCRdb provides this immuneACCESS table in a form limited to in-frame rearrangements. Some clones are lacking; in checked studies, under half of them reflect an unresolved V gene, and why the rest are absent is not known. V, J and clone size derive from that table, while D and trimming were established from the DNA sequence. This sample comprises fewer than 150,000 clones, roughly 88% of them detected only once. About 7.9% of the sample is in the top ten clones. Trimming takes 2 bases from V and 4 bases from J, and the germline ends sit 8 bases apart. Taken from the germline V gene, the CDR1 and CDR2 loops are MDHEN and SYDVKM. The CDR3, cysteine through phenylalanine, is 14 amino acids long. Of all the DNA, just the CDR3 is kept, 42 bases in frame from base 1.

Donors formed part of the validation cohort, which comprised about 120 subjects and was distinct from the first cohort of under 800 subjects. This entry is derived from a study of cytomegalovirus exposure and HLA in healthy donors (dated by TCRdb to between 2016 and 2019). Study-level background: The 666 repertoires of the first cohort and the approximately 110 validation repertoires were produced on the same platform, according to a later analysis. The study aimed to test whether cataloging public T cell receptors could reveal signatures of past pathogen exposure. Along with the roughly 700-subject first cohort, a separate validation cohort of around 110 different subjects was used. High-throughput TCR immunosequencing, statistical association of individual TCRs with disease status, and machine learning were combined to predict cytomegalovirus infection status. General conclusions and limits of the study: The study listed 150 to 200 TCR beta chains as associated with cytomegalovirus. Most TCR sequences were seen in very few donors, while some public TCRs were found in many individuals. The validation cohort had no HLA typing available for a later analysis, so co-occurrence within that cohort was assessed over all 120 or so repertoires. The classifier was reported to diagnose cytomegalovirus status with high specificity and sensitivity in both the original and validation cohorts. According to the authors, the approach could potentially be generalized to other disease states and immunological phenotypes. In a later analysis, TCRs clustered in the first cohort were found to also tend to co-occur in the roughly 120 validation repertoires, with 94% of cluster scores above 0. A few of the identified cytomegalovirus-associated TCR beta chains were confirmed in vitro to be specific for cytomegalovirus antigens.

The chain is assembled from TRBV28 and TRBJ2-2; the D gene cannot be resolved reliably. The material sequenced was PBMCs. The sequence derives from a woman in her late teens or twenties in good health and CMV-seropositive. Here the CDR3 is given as CASSLGQVTGELFF. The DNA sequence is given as TGTGCCAGCAGTTTAGGGCAGGTCACCGGGGAGCTGTTTTTT.